This TCR beta chain was found in a study of blood T cell repertoires in COVID-19. Participant-reported clinical history was the basis for cohort assignment. As processed by the authors: Nucleated cell number was recorded as an estimate derived from reference gene primer amplification. Repertoires were generated with immunoSEQ multiplex PCR, while TCRdb's copy carries only in-frame clones and drops some. Clone size and the V and J calls come from that table; the DNA yielded D and trimming. The sample consists of about 480,000 clones, over 75% of them appearing once. The germline V gene has CDR1 SGHRS and CDR2 YFSETQ. The junction had 17 bases not matched to a gene; V was cut back by 3 bases and J by 2 bases. The CDR3 is made up of 19 amino acids.

The clonotype was recovered from a woman aged 35 to 49 who had recovered from COVID-19. V and J are TRBV5-1 and TRBJ2-7; 10 nucleotides match TRBD2. The sample comprised PBMCs or T cells enriched from blood (not recorded which). This CDR3 reads CASSSRASGREGETYEQYF. The CDR3 region has the DNA TGCGCCAGCAGCTCGCGGGCTAGCGGGAGAGAGGGGGAAACCTACGAGCAGTACTTC.